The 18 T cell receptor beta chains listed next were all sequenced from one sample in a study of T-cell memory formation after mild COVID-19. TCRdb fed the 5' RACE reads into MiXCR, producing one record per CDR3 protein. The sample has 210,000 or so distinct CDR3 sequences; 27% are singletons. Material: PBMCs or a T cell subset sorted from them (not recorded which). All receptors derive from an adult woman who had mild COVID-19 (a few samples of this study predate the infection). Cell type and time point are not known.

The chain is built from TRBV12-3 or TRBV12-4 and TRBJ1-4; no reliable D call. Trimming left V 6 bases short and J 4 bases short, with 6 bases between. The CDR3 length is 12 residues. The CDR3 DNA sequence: TGTGCCAGCAGCCTGGATAATGAAAAACTGTTTTTT. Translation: CASSLDNEKLFF.

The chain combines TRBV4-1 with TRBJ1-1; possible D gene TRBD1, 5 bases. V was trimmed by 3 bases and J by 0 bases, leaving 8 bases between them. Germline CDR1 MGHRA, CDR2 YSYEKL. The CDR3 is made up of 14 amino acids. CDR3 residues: CASSQGDLNTEAFF. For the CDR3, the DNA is TGCGCCAGCAGCCAGGGGGATCTGAACACTGAAGCTTTCTTT.

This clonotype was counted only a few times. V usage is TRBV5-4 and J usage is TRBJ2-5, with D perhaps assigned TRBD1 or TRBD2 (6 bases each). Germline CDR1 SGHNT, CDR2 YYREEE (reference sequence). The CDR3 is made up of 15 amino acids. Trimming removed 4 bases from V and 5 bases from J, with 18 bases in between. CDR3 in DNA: TGTGCCAGCAGCCTGGAGGGGGGTTCGTGGGAGACCCAGTACTTC. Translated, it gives CASSLEGGSWETQYF.

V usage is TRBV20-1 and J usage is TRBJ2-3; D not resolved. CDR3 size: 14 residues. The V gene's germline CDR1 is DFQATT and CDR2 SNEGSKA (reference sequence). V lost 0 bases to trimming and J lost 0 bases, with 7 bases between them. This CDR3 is CSARDQGSTDTQYF. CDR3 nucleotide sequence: TGCAGTGCTAGAGATCAAGGTAGCACAGATACGCAGTATTTT.

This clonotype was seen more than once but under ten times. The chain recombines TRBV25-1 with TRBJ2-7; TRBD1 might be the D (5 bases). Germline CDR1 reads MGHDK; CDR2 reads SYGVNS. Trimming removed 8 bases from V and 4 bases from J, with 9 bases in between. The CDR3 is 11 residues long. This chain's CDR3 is CASGQGYEQYF. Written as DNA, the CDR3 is TGTGCCAGCGGGCAGGGATACGAGCAGTACTTC.

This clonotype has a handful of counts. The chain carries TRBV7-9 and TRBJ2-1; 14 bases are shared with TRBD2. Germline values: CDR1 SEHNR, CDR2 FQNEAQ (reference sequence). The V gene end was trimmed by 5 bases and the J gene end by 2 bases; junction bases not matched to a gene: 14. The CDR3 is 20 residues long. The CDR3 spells CASSPHAGTSGSPTYNEQFF. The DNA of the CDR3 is TGTGCCAGCAGCCCCCATGCCGGGACTAGCGGGAGTCCCACCTACAATGAGCAGTTCTTC.

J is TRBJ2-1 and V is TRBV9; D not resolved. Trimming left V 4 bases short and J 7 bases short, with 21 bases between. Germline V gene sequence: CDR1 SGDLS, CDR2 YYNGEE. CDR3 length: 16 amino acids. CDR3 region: CASSPWTPLFGNEQFF. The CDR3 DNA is TGTGCCAGCAGCCCGTGGACCCCGCTCTTTGGGAATGAGCAGTTCTTC.

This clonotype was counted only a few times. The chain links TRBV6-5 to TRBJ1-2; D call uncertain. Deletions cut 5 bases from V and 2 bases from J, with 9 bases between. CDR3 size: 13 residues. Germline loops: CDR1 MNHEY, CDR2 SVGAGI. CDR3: CASSPTKNYGYTF. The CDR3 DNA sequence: TGTGCCAGCAGTCCGACAAAAAACTATGGCTACACCTTC.

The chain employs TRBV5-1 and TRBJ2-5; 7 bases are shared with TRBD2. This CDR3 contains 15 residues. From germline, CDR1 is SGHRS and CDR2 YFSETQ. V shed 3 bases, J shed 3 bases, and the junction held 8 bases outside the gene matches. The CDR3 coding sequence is TGCGCCAGCAGCTGGGTTTCGGCGGGGGAAGAGACCCAGTACTTC. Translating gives CASSWVSAGEETQYF.

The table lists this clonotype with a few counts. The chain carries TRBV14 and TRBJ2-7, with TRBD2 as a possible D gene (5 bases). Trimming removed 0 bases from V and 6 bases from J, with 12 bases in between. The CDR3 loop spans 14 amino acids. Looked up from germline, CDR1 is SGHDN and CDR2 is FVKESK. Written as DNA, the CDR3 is TGTGCCAGCAGCCAAGATCGCCTAGCTGGCGAGCAGTACTTC. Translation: CASSQDRLAGEQYF.

CDR3 amino acids: CAWTPGDLMNTEAFF. The CDR3 DNA is TGTGCCTGGACCCCAGGGGACCTCATGAACACTGAAGCTTTCTTT. V is TRBV30 and J is TRBJ1-1, with D maybe TRBD1 (6 bases). Per germline, CDR1 GTSNPN and CDR2 SVGIG (reference sequence). The CDR3 loop spans 15 amino acids. Trimming removed 4 bases at V and 0 bases at J, with 15 bases between. Drawing the rest from reference TRBV30 and TRBJ1-1, the complete variable domain is SQTIHQWPATLVQPVGSPLSLECTVEGTSNPNLYWYRQAAGRGLQLLFYSVGIGQISSEVPQNLSASRPQDRQFILSSKKLLLSDSGFYLCAWTPGDLMNTEAFFGQGTRLTVV.

The DNA for the CDR3 is TGCAGTATACTTGGTAGGACTGAAGCTTTCTTT. Translating it yields CSILGRTEAFF. The chain has TRBV20-1 and TRBJ1-1; D is ambiguous. This CDR3 has 11 residues. CDR1 DFQATT and CDR2 SNEGSKA come from the germline V gene (reference sequence). V dropped 8 bases and J dropped 5 bases, with 12 bases sitting between them.

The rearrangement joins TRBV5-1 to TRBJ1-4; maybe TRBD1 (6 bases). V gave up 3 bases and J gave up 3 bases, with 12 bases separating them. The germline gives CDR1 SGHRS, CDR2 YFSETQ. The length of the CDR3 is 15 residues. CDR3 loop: CASSWGQGPNEKLFF. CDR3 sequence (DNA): TGCGCCAGCAGCTGGGGGCAGGGGCCTAATGAAAAACTGTTTTTT.

CDR3 sequence (DNA): TGCGCCAGCAGCCAAGATCTGGATCCTTCCTACGAGCAGTACTTC. Protein product: CASSQDLDPSYEQYF. V usage is TRBV4-3 and J usage is TRBJ2-7; D is unclear. This CDR3 region has 15 residues. The germline gives CDR1 LGHNA, CDR2 YSLEER. With 0 bases removed from V and 1 base from J, the gap between germline ends came to 10 bases.

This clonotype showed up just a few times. The CDR3 is CSVRQGENYGYTF. The CDR3 DNA follows: TGCAGCGTACGACAGGGCGAAAACTATGGCTACACCTTC. The chain is built from TRBV29-1 and TRBJ1-2, with 7 bases lining up with TRBD1. V gave up 6 bases and J gave up 2 bases; unmatched junction bases: 6. The germline gives CDR1 SQVTM, CDR2 ANQGSEA. This CDR3 comprises 13 residues.

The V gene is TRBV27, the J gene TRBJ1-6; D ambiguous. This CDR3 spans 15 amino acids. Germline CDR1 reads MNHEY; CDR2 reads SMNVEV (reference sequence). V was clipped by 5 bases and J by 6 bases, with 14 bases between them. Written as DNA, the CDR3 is TGTGCCAGCAGTCCCTCTGAGGGAGCTAATTCACCCCTCCACTTT. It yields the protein CASSPSEGANSPLHF.

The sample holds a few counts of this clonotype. The CDR3 reads CASSFGLAGVTDTQYF. The DNA for the CDR3 is TGTGCCAGCAGCTTTGGCCTAGCGGGAGTGACAGATACGCAGTATTTT. The rearrangement uses TRBV5-6 and TRBJ2-3; 10 bases match TRBD2. Per germline, CDR1 SGHDT and CDR2 YYEEEE. Germline trimming cut 2 bases from V and 3 bases from J; bases unmatched to any gene: 6. The CDR3 sequence is 16 residues long.

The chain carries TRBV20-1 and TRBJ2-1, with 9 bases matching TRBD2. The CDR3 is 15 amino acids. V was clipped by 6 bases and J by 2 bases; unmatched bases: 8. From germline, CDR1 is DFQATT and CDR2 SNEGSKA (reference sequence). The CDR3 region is CSARRASGTYNEQFF. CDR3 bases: TGCAGTGCCCGCCGGGCTAGCGGGACCTACAATGAGCAGTTCTTC.